The rows below give T cell receptor beta chains drawn from one sample of a study of blood T cell repertoires in COVID-19. Profiling relied on immunoSEQ multiplex PCR, and the TCRdb table lists in-frame clones only, not all of them. This sample yields some 410,000 clones, of which approximately 87% are seen a single time; 0.9% to 1% belongs to the top ten. Sequenced material: PBMCs or T cells enriched from blood (not recorded which). The source of these receptors is a woman aged 25-40 years with acute COVID-19. Both conserved end residues are part of each CDR3. D genes are given only for firm matches. Rows give clone size only sometimes, using once, few, many, or a class for an expanded clone.

v_gene	d_gene	abundance	j_gene	CDR3aa	CDR3nt
TRBV12-5	TRBD2	-	TRBJ2-3	CASGLWEGPNTDTQYF	TGTGCTAGTGGTTTGTGGGAGGGACCTAACACAGATACGCAGTATTTT
TRBV5-1	TRBD2	-	TRBJ2-3	CASSLDPGGTDTQYF	TGCGCCAGCAGCTTGGATCCGGGGGGAACAGATACGCAGTATTTT
TRBV5-8	TRBD1	few	TRBJ1-2	CASSLYRGYNYGYTF	TGTGCCAGCAGCTTGTACAGGGGTTACAACTATGGCTACACCTTC
TRBV27	TRBD2	-	TRBJ2-3	CASSLESLAGGPVTQYF	TGTGCCAGCAGTTTAGAGTCCCTAGCGGGGGGGCCAGTTACGCAGTATTTT
TRBV5-6	-	-	TRBJ1-1	CASSTWDFNTEAFF	TGTGCCAGCAGCACCTGGGACTTTAACACTGAAGCTTTCTTT
TRBV30	-	few	TRBJ2-7	CAWSTAGTRFLYEQYF	TGTGCCTGGAGTACTGCCGGGACACGGTTTCTCTACGAGCAGTACTTC
TRBV5-4	TRBD1	-	TRBJ2-6	CASSLRTGRTGANVLTF	TGTGCCAGCAGCTTGAGGACAGGGAGGACTGGGGCCAACGTCCTGACTTTC
TRBV7-2	TRBD2	-	TRBJ2-1	CASSLQGGGDYNEQFF	TGTGCCAGCAGCCTACAAGGCGGGGGGGACTACAATGAGCAGTTCTTC
TRBV25-1	TRBD1	-	TRBJ1-4	CASSDLNRGVNEKLFF	TGTGCCAGCAGCGACTTAAACAGGGGTGTTAATGAAAAACTGTTTTTT
TRBV5-1	-	-	TRBJ2-1	CASSWPGTSYNEQFF	TGCGCCAGCAGCTGGCCGGGAACTTCCTACAATGAGCAGTTCTTC
TRBV7-2	-	-	TRBJ1-1	CASSYDRNTEAFF	TGTGCCAGCAGCTATGACAGGAACACTGAAGCTTTCTTT
TRBV5-1	-	-	TRBJ1-3	CASSEGSGNTIYF	TGCGCCAGCTCCGAGGGCTCTGGAAACACCATATATTTT
TRBV5-6	-	once	TRBJ2-7	CASSFVGSEQYF	TGTGCCAGCAGCTTTGTAGGGAGCGAGCAGTACTTC
TRBV5-1	-	-	TRBJ1-1	CASSLLTETEAFF	TGCGCCAGCAGCTTACTTACGGAGACTGAAGCTTTCTTT
TRBV9	TRBD1	-	TRBJ1-3	CASRPGQGASGNTIYF	TGTGCCAGCAGGCCCGGACAGGGGGCGAGTGGAAACACCATATATTTT
TRBV29-1	-	-	TRBJ2-7	CSVRAPTYEQYF	TGCAGTGTCCGCGCTCCCACTTACGAGCAGTACTTC
TRBV10-3	TRBD1	-	TRBJ1-2	CAISEGQGVYGYTF	TGTGCCATCAGTGAAGGACAGGGCGTCTATGGCTACACCTTC
TRBV24-1	TRBD2	-	TRBJ2-1	CATSVGLARDNEQFF	TGTGCCACCAGTGTTGGACTAGCGAGGGACAATGAGCAGTTCTTC
TRBV5-5	-	-	TRBJ2-3	CASSQPGVADTQYF	TGTGCCAGCAGTCAGCCAGGTGTCGCAGATACGCAGTATTTT
TRBV2	TRBD2	-	TRBJ2-1	CASSEGSGGEYNEQFF	TGTGCCAGCAGTGAGGGGAGCGGGGGTGAATACAATGAGCAGTTCTTC
TRBV6-2/TRBV6-3	-	-	TRBJ1-2	CASSWRLTGYTF	TGTGCCAGCAGCTGGCGGTTAACTGGCTACACCTTC
TRBV5-1	TRBD1	-	TRBJ1-4	CASSLGTGADEKLFF	TGCGCCAGCAGCTTGGGGACAGGGGCTGATGAAAAACTGTTTTTT
TRBV19	TRBD1	-	TRBJ2-1	CASSSGTGVEQFF	TGTGCCAGTAGTAGCGGGACAGGGGTTGAGCAGTTCTTC
TRBV4-1	-	-	TRBJ2-2	CASGEINTGELFF	TGCGCTAGCGGAGAAATCAACACCGGGGAGCTGTTTTTT
TRBV5-1	TRBD2	-	TRBJ2-5	CASSLGGGGPPTQYF	TGCGCCAGCAGCTTGGGTGGCGGGGGGCCGCCGACCCAGTACTTC
TRBV5-1	TRBD1	once	TRBJ1-6	CASSLRDSANSPLHF	TGCGCCAGCAGCTTGCGGGACAGTGCTAATTCACCCCTCCACTTT
TRBV27	-	-	TRBJ2-7	CASSLFRSDYEQYF	TGTGCCAGCAGTTTGTTCAGGTCCGACTACGAGCAGTACTTC
TRBV12-3/TRBV12-4	-	-	TRBJ1-1	CASSLKAGAAFF	TGTGCCAGCAGTTTAAAAGCAGGGGCTGCTTTCTTT
TRBV12-5	-	-	TRBJ2-6	CASGSIRDGSSGANVLTF	TGTGCTAGTGGTTCGATCCGGGACGGGAGCTCTGGGGCCAACGTCCTGACTTTC
TRBV6-5	TRBD1	-	TRBJ2-7	CASSLRQGDIAQYF	TGTGCCAGCAGCCTAAGACAGGGGGATATCGCGCAGTACTTC
TRBV25-1	-	-	TRBJ2-3	CASSESGGVEADTQYF	TGTGCCAGCAGTGAATCGGGCGGGGTCGAGGCAGATACGCAGTATTTT